This T cell receptor beta chain was retrieved from a study of OX40 agonist ivuxolimab in advanced cancers. Findings and limits, study-wide: Clonal expansion from baseline to week 6 occurred in both CD4+ and CD8+ T cells.

Regarding this clone: Its antigen is currently unknown.

TCRdb's copy holds only in-frame clones and misses some; the assay was immunoSEQ multiplex PCR. The sample lists about 94,000 clones, roughly 84% occurring once. This CDR3 is built from 15 residues. Germline V gene sequence: CDR1 ENHRY, CDR2 SYGVKD. V shed 3 bases, J shed 3 bases, and the junction held 7 bases outside the gene matches. The genes are TRBV10-3 and TRBJ1-1; 7 bases are shared with TRBD1. The TCR originated in an adult with an advanced solid tumor such as melanoma, head and neck, liver or kidney cancer. The source material was CD4+ or CD8+ T cells sorted from blood, sampled in a trial of the OX40 agonist ivuxolimab. The CDR3 nucleotides read TGTGCCATCAGTGATAGAGGGCAGGGGGACACTGAAGCTTTCTTT. Its protein product is CAISDRGQGDTEAFF.